In this sample, the clone carrying this T cell receptor beta chain turned up once. The germline gives CDR1 ENHRY, CDR2 SYGVKD. The V gene lost 0 bases and the J gene lost 11 bases, with 7 bases spanning the gap. This CDR3 has 11 residues. This entry is derived from a study of T cell responses to AZD1222 COVID-19 vaccine. Profiled with immunoSEQ multiplex PCR; TCRdb holds only in-frame clones, not every one. The sample has about 110,000 clones; approximately 86% are singletons. The material was peripheral blood, obtained on day 0 of AZD1222 vaccination. The J gene is TRBJ2-5, the V gene TRBV10-3, with D possibly being TRBD1 or TRBD2 (5 bases each). The TCR was taken from an adult in good health. This CDR3 reads CAISESGEQYF. CDR3 DNA sequence: TGTGCCATCAGTGAGTCAGGGGAGCAGTACTTC.